The T cell receptor beta chain under discussion was sequenced for a study of early T cells in non-severe SARS-CoV-2 infection. Trimming took off 3 bases at V and 7 bases at J, with 5 bases between the two ends. Germline lookup yields CDR1 LGHDT and CDR2 YNNKEL (reference sequence). The CDR3 runs 11 residues. TCRdb independently ran MiXCR on the 5' RACE reads; one entry per CDR3 protein. The data contain some 57,000 distinct CDR3 sequences, under 11% of them singletons. The table lists this clonotype with many counts. The sequenced material came from whole blood. The chain employs TRBV3-1 and TRBJ2-3; either TRBD1 or TRBD2 may fit D (5 bases each). The TCR sequence derives from an adult who was a healthcare worker with PCR-confirmed SARS-CoV-2 infection or an uninfected control (not recorded which). For the CDR3, the DNA is TGTGCCAGCAGCCAGGGACATACGCAGTATTTT. It codes for CASSQGHTQYF.